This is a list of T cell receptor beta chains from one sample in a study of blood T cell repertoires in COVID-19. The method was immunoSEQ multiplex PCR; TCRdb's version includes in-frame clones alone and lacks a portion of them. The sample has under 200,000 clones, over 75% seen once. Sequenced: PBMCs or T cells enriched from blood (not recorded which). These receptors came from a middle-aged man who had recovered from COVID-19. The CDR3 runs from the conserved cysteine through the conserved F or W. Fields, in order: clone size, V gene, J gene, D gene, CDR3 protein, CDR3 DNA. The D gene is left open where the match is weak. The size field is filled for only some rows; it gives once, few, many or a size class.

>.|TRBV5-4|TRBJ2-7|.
CASSTMGPSSYEQYF
TGTGCCAGCAGCACTATGGGGCCTAGCTCCTACGAGCAGTACTTC
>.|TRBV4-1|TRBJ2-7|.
CASSQVDRYYEQYF
TGCGCCAGCAGCCAAGTAGATCGTTACTACGAGCAGTACTTC
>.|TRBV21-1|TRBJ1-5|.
CASSNLPTGGTQPQHF
TGTGCCAGCAGCAACCTCCCTACAGGGGGCACTCAGCCCCAGCATTTT
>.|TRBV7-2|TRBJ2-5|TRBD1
CASSTRTGIQETQYF
TGTGCCAGCAGCACTAGGACAGGGATCCAAGAGACCCAGTACTTC
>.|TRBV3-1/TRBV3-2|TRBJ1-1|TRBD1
CASSAGQLRIEAFF
TGTGCCAGCAGCGCGGGACAGCTAAGAATTGAAGCTTTCTTT
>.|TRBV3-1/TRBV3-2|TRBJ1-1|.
CASSQIEAYTEAFF
TGTGCCAGCAGCCAAATCGAGGCTTACACTGAAGCTTTCTTT
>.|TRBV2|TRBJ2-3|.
CASMLSLTFPLQYF
TGTGCCAGCATGTTAAGCCTGACATTCCCCTTACAGTATTTT
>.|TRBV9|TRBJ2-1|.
CASSVGSGSYNEQFF
TGTGCCAGCAGCGTGGGGAGCGGCTCCTACAATGAGCAGTTCTTC
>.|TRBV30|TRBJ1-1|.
CAWTSWGSQNDTEAFF
TGTGCCTGGACGAGCTGGGGCTCGCAGAATGACACTGAAGCTTTCTTT
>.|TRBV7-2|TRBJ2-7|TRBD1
CASSLDRVSDEQYF
TGTGCCAGCAGCTTGGACAGGGTATCTGACGAGCAGTACTTC
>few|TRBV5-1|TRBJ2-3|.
CASSLARADTQYF
TGCGCCAGCAGCTTGGCCAGGGCGGATACGCAGTATTTT
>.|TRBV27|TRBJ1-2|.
CASGPRTGVYGYTF
TGTGCCAGCGGCCCCCGAACAGGAGTCTATGGCTACACCTTC
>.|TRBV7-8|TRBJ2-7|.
CASSSPGQPYEQYF
TGTGCCAGCAGCTCTCCGGGACAACCCTACGAGCAGTACTTC
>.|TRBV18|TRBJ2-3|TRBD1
CASSPPGQGTDTQYF
TGTGCCAGCTCACCGCCGGGACAGGGAACAGATACGCAGTATTTT
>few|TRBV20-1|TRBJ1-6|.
CSASLGRGSYNSPLHF
TGCAGTGCTAGTCTTGGCAGGGGCTCCTATAATTCACCCCTCCACTTT
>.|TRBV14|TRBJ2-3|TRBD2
CASSRGGPLADTQYF
TGTGCCAGCAGCCGCGGGGGGCCGTTAGCAGATACGCAGTATTTT
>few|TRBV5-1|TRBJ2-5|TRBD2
CASSRGTSGQETQYF
TGCGCCAGCAGCCGGGGGACTAGCGGGCAAGAGACCCAGTACTTC
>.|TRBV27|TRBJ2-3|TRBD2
CASSRLAGGDTQYF
TGTGCCAGCAGTCGGCTAGCGGGAGGCGATACGCAGTATTTT
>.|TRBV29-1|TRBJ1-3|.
CSARGGGGATIYF
TGCAGCGCACGCGGCGGCGGTGGGGCCACCATATATTTT
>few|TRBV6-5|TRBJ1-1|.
CASRPGTGNTEAFF
TGTGCCAGCAGACCAGGAACAGGGAACACTGAAGCTTTCTTT
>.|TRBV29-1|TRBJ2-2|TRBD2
CSVEKRGRLTGELFF
TGCAGCGTTGAAAAGCGGGGGCGACTCACCGGGGAGCTGTTTTTT
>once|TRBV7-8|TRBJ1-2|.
CASSLLLRGDGYTF
TGTGCCAGCAGCCTCTTATTAAGGGGCGATGGCTACACCTTC
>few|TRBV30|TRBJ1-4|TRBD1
CAWSGDRVVEKLFF
TGTGCCTGGAGTGGCGACAGGGTAGTAGAAAAACTGTTTTTT
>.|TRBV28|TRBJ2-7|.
CASSVSTGSYEQYF
TGTGCCAGCAGTGTCAGTACAGGGTCCTACGAGCAGTACTTC
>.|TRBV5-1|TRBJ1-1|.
CASSSQGSSTEAFF
TGCGCCAGCAGCAGTCAGGGTAGTAGCACTGAAGCTTTCTTT
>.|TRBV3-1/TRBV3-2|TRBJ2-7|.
CATGTFAYEQYF
TGTGCCACTGGGACTTTTGCCTACGAGCAGTACTTC
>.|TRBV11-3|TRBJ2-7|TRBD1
CASSTGQGYEQYF
TGTGCCAGCAGCACGGGACAGGGGTACGAGCAGTACTTC
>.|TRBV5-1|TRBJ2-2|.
CASSLVRGDTGELFF
TGCGCCAGCAGCTTGGTTCGGGGAGACACCGGGGAGCTGTTTTTT
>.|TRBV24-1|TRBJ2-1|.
CATSDRDSERGINNEQFF
TGTGCCACCAGTGACCGGGACTCCGAAAGGGGTATAAACAATGAGCAGTTCTTC
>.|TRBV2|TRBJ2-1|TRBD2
CASSDPRGGMYNEQFF
TGTGCCAGCAGTGACCCCCGGGGGGGCATGTACAATGAGCAGTTCTTC
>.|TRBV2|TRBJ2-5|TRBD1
CASTRDRGRETQYF
TGTGCCAGCACTCGAGACAGGGGGCGAGAGACCCAGTACTTC